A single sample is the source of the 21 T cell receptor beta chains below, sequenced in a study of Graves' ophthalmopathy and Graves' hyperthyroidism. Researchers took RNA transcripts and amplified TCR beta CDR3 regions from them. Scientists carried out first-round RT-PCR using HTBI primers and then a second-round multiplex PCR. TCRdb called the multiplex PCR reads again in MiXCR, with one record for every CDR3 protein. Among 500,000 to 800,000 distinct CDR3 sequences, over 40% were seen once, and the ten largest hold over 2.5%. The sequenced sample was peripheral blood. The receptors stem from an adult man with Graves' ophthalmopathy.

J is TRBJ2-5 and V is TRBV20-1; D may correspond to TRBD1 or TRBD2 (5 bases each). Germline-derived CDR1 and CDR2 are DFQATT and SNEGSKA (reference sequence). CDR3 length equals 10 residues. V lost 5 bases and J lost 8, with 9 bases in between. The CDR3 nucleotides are TGCAGTGCTGCCGGGACCACCCAGTACTTC. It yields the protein CSAAGTTQYF.

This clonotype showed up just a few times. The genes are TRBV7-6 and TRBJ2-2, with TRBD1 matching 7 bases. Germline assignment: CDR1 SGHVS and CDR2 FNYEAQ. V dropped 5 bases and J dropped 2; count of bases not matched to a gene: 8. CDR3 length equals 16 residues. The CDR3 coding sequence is TGTGCCAGCAGCACCTACCGGGACAGTAACACCGGGGAGCTGTTTTTT. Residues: CASSTYRDSNTGELFF.

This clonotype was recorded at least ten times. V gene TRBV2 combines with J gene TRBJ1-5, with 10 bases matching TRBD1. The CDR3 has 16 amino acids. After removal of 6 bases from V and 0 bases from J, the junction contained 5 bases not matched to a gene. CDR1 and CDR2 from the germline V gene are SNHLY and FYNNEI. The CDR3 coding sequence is TGTGCCAGCAGCGGGGACAGGGGAGGTAGCAATCAGCCCCAGCATTTT. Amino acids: CASSGDRGGSNQPQHF.

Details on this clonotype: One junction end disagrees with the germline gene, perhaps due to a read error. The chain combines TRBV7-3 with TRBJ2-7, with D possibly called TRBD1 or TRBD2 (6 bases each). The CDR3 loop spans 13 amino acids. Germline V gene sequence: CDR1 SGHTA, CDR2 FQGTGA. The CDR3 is CASSQNRDWEQYF. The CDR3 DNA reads TGCGCCAGCAGCCAGAACAGGGACTGGGAGCAGTACTTC.

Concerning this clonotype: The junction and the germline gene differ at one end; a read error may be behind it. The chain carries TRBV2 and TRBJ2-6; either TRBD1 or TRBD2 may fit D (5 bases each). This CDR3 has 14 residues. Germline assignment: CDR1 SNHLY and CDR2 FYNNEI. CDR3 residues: CASSEAGVGLTEAF. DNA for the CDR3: TGTGCCAGCAGTGAAGCGGGGGTAGGGCTCACTGAAGCTTTC.

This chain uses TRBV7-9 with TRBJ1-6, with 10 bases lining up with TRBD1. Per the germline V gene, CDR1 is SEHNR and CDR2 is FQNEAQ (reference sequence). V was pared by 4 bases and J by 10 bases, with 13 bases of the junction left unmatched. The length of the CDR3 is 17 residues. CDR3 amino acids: CASSSRERQGARSPLHF. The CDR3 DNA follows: TGTGCCAGCAGCTCACGAGAACGACAGGGGGCTCGGTCACCCCTCCACTTT.

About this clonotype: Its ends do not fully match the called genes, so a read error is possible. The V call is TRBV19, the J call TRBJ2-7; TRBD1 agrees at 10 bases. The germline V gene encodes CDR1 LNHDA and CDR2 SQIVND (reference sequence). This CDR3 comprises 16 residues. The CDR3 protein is CAWSAILGQGEYGQYF. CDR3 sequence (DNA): TGTGCCTGGAGTGCAATCCTAGGACAGGGGGAGTACGGGCAGTACTTC. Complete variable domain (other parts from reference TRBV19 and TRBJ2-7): DGGITQSPKYLFRKEGQNVTLSCEQNLNHDAMYWYRQDPGQGLRLIYYSQIVNDFQKGDIAEGYSVSREKKESFPLTVTSAQKNPTAFYLCAWSAILGQGEYGQYFGPGTRLTVT.

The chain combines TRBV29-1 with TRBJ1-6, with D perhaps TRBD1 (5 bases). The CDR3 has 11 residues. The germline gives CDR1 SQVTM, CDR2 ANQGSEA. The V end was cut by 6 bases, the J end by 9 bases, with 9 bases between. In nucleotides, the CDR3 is TGCAGCGTAGGGGAACGTTCACCCCTCCACTTT. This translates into CSVGERSPLHF.

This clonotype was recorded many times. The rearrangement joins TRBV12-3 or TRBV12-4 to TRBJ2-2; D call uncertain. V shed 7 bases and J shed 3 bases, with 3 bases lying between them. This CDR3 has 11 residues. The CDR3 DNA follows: TGTGCCAGCATCTACACCGGGGAGCTGTTTTTT. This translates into CASIYTGELFF.

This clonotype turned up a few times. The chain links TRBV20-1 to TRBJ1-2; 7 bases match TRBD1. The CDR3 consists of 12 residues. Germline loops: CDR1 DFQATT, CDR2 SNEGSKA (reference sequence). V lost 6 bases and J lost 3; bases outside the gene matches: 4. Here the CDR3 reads CSATGQDYGYTF. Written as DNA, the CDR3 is TGCAGTGCCACCGGACAGGACTATGGCTACACCTTC.

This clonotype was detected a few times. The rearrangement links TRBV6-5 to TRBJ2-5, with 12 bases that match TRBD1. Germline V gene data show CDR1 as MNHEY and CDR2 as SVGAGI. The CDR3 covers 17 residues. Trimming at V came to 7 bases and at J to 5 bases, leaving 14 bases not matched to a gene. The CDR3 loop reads CASNPSTGTGGFETQYF. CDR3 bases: TGTGCCAGCAACCCTTCCACCGGGACAGGGGGCTTTGAGACCCAGTACTTC.

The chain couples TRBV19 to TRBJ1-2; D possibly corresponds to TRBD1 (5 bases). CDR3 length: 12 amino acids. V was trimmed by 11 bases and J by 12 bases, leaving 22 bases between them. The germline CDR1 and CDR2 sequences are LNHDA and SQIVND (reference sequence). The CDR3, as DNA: TGTGCCTGCCTCGAGGGGAACTCTGGAAACACCTTC. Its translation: CACLEGNSGNTF.

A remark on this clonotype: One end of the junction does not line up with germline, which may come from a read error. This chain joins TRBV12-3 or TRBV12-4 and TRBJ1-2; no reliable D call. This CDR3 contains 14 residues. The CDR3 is CASSPGIRSYGHTF. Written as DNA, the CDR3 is TGTGCCAGCAGTCCGGGCATTAGGAGCTATGGCCACACCTTC.

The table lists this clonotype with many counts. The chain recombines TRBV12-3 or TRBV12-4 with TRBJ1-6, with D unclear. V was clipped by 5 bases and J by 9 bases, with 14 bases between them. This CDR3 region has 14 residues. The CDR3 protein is CASSVWQESSPLHF. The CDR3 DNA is TGTGCCAGCAGTGTATGGCAGGAGAGTTCACCCCTCCACTTT.

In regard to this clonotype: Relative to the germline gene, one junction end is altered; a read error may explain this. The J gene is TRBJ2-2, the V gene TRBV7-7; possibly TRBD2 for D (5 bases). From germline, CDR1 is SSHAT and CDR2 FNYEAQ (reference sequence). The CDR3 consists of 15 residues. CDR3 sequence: CASSLAYGNPGELFF. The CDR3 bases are TGTGCTAGCAGCTTAGCGTATGGTAATCCCGGGGAGCTGTTTTTT.

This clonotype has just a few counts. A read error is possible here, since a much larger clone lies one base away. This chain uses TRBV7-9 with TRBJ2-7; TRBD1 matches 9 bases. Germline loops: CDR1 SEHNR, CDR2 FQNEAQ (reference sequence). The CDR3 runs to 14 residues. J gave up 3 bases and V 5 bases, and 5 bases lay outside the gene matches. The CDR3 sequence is CASSPGTGYYEQYV. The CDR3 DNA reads TGTGCCAGCAGCCCCGGGACAGGGTACTACGAGCAGTACGTC.

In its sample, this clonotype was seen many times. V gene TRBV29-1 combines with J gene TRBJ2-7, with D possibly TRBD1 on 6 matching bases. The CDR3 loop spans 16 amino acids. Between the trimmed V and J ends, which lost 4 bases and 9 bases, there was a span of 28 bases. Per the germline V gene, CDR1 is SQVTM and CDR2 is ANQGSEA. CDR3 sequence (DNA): TGCAGCGTTGTTCTAAGGGCAGGGGACGGCCCCTGGGGGCAGTACTTC. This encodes CSVVLRAGDGPWGQYF.

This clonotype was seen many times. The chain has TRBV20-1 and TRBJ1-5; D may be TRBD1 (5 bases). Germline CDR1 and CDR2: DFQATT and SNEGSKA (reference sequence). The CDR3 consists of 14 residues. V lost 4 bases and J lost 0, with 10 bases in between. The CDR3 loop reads CSATDRNSNQPQHF. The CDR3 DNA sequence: TGCAGTGCTACAGACAGAAATAGCAATCAGCCCCAGCATTTT.

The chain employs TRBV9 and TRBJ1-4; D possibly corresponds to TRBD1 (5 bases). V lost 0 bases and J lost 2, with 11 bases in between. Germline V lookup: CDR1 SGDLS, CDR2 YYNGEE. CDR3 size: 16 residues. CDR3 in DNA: TGTGCCAGCAGCGTAGATGGGGACCTCACTAATGAAAAACTGTTTTTT. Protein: CASSVDGDLTNEKLFF.

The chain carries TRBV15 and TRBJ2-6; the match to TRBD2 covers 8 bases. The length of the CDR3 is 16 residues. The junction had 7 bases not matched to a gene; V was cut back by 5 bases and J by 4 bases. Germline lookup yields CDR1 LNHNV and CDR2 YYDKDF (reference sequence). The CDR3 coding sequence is TGTGCCACCAGCCCGGCGGGGGGTCCCGGGGCCAACGTCCTGACTTTC. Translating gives CATSPAGGPGANVLTF.

DNA of the CDR3: TGTGCCAGCAGCTCAGCCGGGACAGTTCCTAATGAAAAACTGTTTTTT. Protein product: CASSSAGTVPNEKLFF. The gene calls are TRBV7-9 and TRBJ1-4; 7 bases are shared with TRBD1. From germline, CDR1 is SEHNR and CDR2 FQNEAQ (reference sequence). V was clipped by 4 bases and J by 3 bases; unmatched bases: 8. The CDR3 totals 16 residues.